These T cell receptor beta chains were read from a single sample in a study of CD8 T cells in ankylosing spondylitis. TCRdb re-derived calls from the 5' RACE reads in MiXCR, one entry per CDR3 protein. Of roughly 230,000 distinct CDR3 sequences in the sample, 15% to 20% were seen once. Sequences were obtained from blood, either unsorted or a sorted T cell fraction (not recorded which). The receptors here all came from a male donor with ankylosing spondylitis or in good health (not recorded which). CDR3s include the opening cysteine and the closing phenylalanine or tryptophan. A D gene is named only where the DNA matches it firmly. Some rows mark clone size as missing; the rest say once, few, many or name a class of expanded clone.

d_call	v_call	clone_size	j_call	cdr3_nt	cdr3_aa
.	TRBV4-1	few	TRBJ2-3	TGCGCCAGCAGCCAAGATGTCGCTAGCGGCACAGATACGCAGTATTTT	CASSQDVASGTDTQYF
.	TRBV4-1	few	TRBJ1-1	TGCGCCAGCAGCCAAGCCTCAGGGGTGAACACTGAAGCTTTCTTT	CASSQASGVNTEAFF
.	TRBV28	many	TRBJ2-3	TGTGCCAGCAGTCCCGGGACATCCTTCGGGACAGATACGCAGTATTTT	CASSPGTSFGTDTQYF
TRBD2	TRBV7-6	few	TRBJ2-3	TGTGCCAGCACCCAAACCGGGACTAGCGCAGATACGCAGTATTTT	CASTQTGTSADTQYF
.	TRBV11-2	many	TRBJ2-7	TGTGCCAGCAGCTTAGATGCCGGCAACCATGTGGAGCAGTACTTC	CASSLDAGNHVEQYF
.	TRBV7-9	few	TRBJ2-3	TGTGCCAGCAGTACTTACGGGGCGTCCACAGATACGCAGTATTTT	CASSTYGASTDTQYF
TRBD1	TRBV6-5	.	TRBJ2-7	TGTGCCAGCAGTTACCAGGGACAGCCCGAGCAGTACTTC	CASSYQGQPEQYF
.	TRBV2	.	TRBJ2-1	TGTGCCACCACAGACTTGGGTGCGGGTGAGCAGTTCTTC	CATTDLGAGEQFF
TRBD2	TRBV4-3	.	TRBJ2-7	TGCGCCAGCAGCCAGATCGGGGGAGGGTTCTACGAGCAGTACTTC	CASSQIGGGFYEQYF
TRBD2	TRBV7-6	.	TRBJ2-3	TGTGCCAGCAGCTTGACTAGCTACCACACAGATACGCAGTATTTT	CASSLTSYHTDTQYF
TRBD2	TRBV28	many	TRBJ2-2	TGTGCCAGCAGTATAGGGACTAGTACCGGGGAGCTGTTTTTT	CASSIGTSTGELFF
TRBD2	TRBV7-8	.	TRBJ2-7	TGTGCCAGCAGCTTATTCCCTAGCGGGACCTACGAGCAGTACTTC	CASSLFPSGTYEQYF
.	TRBV12-3/TRBV12-4	few	TRBJ1-1	TGTGCCAGCAGTTACTACTGGGACACTGAAGCTTTCTTT	CASSYYWDTEAFF
TRBD2	TRBV27	.	TRBJ2-2	TGTGCCAGCAGCCTGACTAGCGGGAGACAAAAGGGGAACACCGGGGAGCTGTTTTTT	CASSLTSGRQKGNTGELFF
TRBD1	TRBV14	.	TRBJ2-1	TGTGCCAGCAGCCCTAGGGGGACAGTTAGGTACAATGAGCAGTTCTTC	CASSPRGTVRYNEQFF
TRBD1	TRBV7-7	few	TRBJ2-2	TGTGCTAGCAGCTTGGGACAGACCCTTCGGGGGGAGCTGTTTTTT	CASSLGQTLRGELFF
.	TRBV20-1	.	TRBJ2-2	TGCAGTGCTAGAGATTGGGCTAGCGAGAACACCGGGGAGCTGTTTTTT	CSARDWASENTGELFF
TRBD1	TRBV6-2/TRBV6-3	few	TRBJ2-7	TGTGCCAGCAGTGCTTGGCAGGACAGGGGGCCCGAGCAGTACTTC	CASSAWQDRGPEQYF
.	TRBV3-1	.	TRBJ2-1	TGTGCCAGCTCCGACTTATTCAAGAATGAGCAGTTCTTC	CASSDLFKNEQFF
TRBD2	TRBV6-1	few	TRBJ2-1	TGTGCCAGCAGTGAAAGAGCGGGAGGGATCAGCTCCTACAATGAGCAGTTCTTC	CASSERAGGISSYNEQFF
TRBD2	TRBV3-1	few	TRBJ2-1	TGTGCCAGCAGCCAAGTGAAGGTCAATCGACTAGCGGGTGACAATGAGCAGTTCTTC	CASSQVKVNRLAGDNEQFF
.	TRBV7-9	few	TRBJ2-2	TGTGCTAGACCCGAAGAGAACACCGGGGAGCTGTTTTTT	CARPEENTGELFF
.	TRBV7-2	.	TRBJ1-2	TGTGCCAGCAGCTTAGTTTTGGGGGCGGGCTATGGCTACACCTTC	CASSLVLGAGYGYTF
TRBD2	TRBV27	few	TRBJ2-7	TGTGCCAGCAGTTCTCTAGCGGGAGGGCCCCACGAGCAGTACTTC	CASSSLAGGPHEQYF
.	TRBV29-1	few	TRBJ2-1	TGCAGCGCGGGCCTAATAGGCGACCCCTCCTACAATGAGCAGTTCTTC	CSAGLIGDPSYNEQFF
.	TRBV29-1	.	TRBJ2-1	TGCAGCGTTGATCTTATCTACAATGAGCAGTTCTTC	CSVDLIYNEQFF
TRBD2	TRBV7-2	.	TRBJ2-3	TGTGCCAGCAGCTGGGAGGGGCGAAGCACAGATACGCAGTATTTT	CASSWEGRSTDTQYF
.	TRBV5-8	many	TRBJ2-1	TGTGCCAGCAGCTTGGGACAGGCGGCAAACGAGCAGTTCTTC	CASSLGQAANEQFF
.	TRBV29-1	.	TRBJ1-1	TGCAGCGGCGTCGGGGCGAACACTGAAGCTTTCTTT	CSGVGANTEAFF
.	TRBV6-2/TRBV6-3	few	TRBJ2-7	TGTGCCAGCAGTTTCGCAGGGTACGAGCAGTACTTC	CASSFAGYEQYF
.	TRBV29-1	few	TRBJ2-6	TGCAGCGCCCAGGGCACCGGGGCCAACGTCCTGACTTTC	CSAQGTGANVLTF
TRBD2	TRBV12-3/TRBV12-4	few	TRBJ2-1	TGTGCCAGCAGTTTAGTGGGACTAGCTGATTCCTACAATGAGCAGTTCTTC	CASSLVGLADSYNEQFF
TRBD2	TRBV3-1	few	TRBJ2-2	TGTGCCAGCAGCCATCTCGGCGGGGGGCGCGGCACCGGGGAGCTGTTTTTT	CASSHLGGGRGTGELFF
TRBD2	TRBV4-1	few	TRBJ2-2	TGCGCCAGCAGCCAAGTTACGGCGGGAGGGCCTCATTCCGGGGAGCTGTTTTTT	CASSQVTAGGPHSGELFF
TRBD1	TRBV7-9	many	TRBJ1-3	TGTGCTTTTGACAGGGGGCGAGACACCATATATTTT	CAFDRGRDTIYF
.	TRBV4-3	.	TRBJ2-2	TGCGCCAGCAGCCAAGTTCTGGAGCTGTTTTTT	CASSQVLELFF
.	TRBV5-1	many	TRBJ2-1	TGCGCCAGCAGCAGCCGCGGGACTGACCTCAATGAGCAGTTCTTC	CASSSRGTDLNEQFF
TRBD2	TRBV19	.	TRBJ2-1	TGTGCCAGTAGTACAGCGGGAGGGCCTTTCAATGAGCAGTTCTTC	CASSTAGGPFNEQFF
.	TRBV9	few	TRBJ1-1	TGTGCCAGCAGCGTAGATGTGAACACTGAAGCTTTCTTT	CASSVDVNTEAFF
.	TRBV5-1	few	TRBJ2-1	TGCGCCAGCTCCGTTGGAAGCCTCTACAATGAGCAGTTCTTC	CASSVGSLYNEQFF
TRBD1	TRBV20-1	.	TRBJ1-1	TGCAGTGCTAGAGCGGGACAGGGGATGAACACTGAAGCTTTCTTT	CSARAGQGMNTEAFF
TRBD1	TRBV29-1	few	TRBJ2-3	TGCAGCGTTGTACCTTGGACAGGGGTGACACTCGGAGGGGGAGATACGCAGTATTTT	CSVVPWTGVTLGGGDTQYF
TRBD1	TRBV12-3/TRBV12-4	.	TRBJ1-1	TGTGCCAGCAGTTTAGCCCAGGGGGCTCTGGGTGCTTTCTTT	CASSLAQGALGAFF
.	TRBV7-9	few	TRBJ2-1	TGTGCCAGCAGCCAGGAGGACTACTGGTACAATGAGCAGTTCTTC	CASSQEDYWYNEQFF
.	TRBV7-9	few	TRBJ2-1	TGTGCCAGCAGCTTAGTCCCCGGGAGAGAAAATGAGCAGTTCTTC	CASSLVPGRENEQFF
TRBD2	TRBV29-1	few	TRBJ2-7	TGCAGCGTAATGGGACTAGCGGATGGGGCTTACGAGCAGTACTTC	CSVMGLADGAYEQYF
.	TRBV19	.	TRBJ2-7	TGTGCCAGTAGTTGGAGGACAGCCTCCTACGAGCAGTACTTC	CASSWRTASYEQYF
.	TRBV29-1	.	TRBJ2-3	TGCAGCGTCCTCTACACAGATACGCAGTATTTT	CSVLYTDTQYF
.	TRBV9	.	TRBJ1-1	TGTGCCAGCAGCGTAGTTGTGGGGGGGACTGAAGCTTTCTTT	CASSVVVGGTEAFF
.	TRBV15	.	TRBJ2-3	TGTGCCACCGGCTCACCTTGGACAGAAAGCACAGATACGCAGTATTTT	CATGSPWTESTDTQYF
.	TRBV4-3	many	TRBJ2-7	TGCGCCAGCAGCCAAGATAGAGAGGGGGGCTCCTACGAGCAGTACTTC	CASSQDREGGSYEQYF
TRBD1	TRBV4-3	few	TRBJ1-2	TGCGCCAGCAGCCAAGGGGGGGACAGCTATGGCTACACCTTC	CASSQGGDSYGYTF
TRBD2	TRBV11-1	once	TRBJ2-7	TGTGCCAGCAGCGCAGGTGGGTGGCGGGAGAGGTACGAGCAGTACTTC	CASSAGGWRERYEQYF
TRBD1	TRBV11-2	few	TRBJ2-7	TGTGCCAGCAGCACGTCCGGGACAGCAACCTACGAGCAGTACTTC	CASSTSGTATYEQYF
.	TRBV28	few	TRBJ2-1	TGTGCCACCTCAACGATCGGGGACAATGAGCAGTTCTTC	CATSTIGDNEQFF
TRBD2	TRBV20-1	.	TRBJ2-1	TGCTGTGCTAGAGACGAAGACGGGAGGGCTTCCTACAATGAGCAGTTCTTC	CCARDEDGRASYNEQFF
TRBD1	TRBV7-9	few	TRBJ1-5	TGTGCCAGCAGCCCTAAACAGGGGAGTGAGCCCCAGCATTTT	CASSPKQGSEPQHF